The clone carrying this T cell receptor beta chain occurred a few times. The antigen remains unidentified. The validation cohort, a group of more than 95 subjects, included the donors and was separate from the roughly 620-subject first cohort. These data originate in a study of cytomegalovirus exposure and HLA in healthy donors. Notes on the study in general: Most sequenced TCRs were rare (though some public TCRs occurred in many donors). The study recorded 150 to 200 TCR beta chains that were cytomegalovirus-associated. The classifier reportedly diagnosed cytomegalovirus status with high specificity and sensitivity.

The CDR3 length is 16 residues. V was shortened by 3 bases and J by 7 bases, with 16 bases between the two germline ends. CDR1 and CDR2 (germline): MDHEN, SYDVKM. The repertoire was sequenced with immunoSEQ multiplex PCR; TCRdb's copy has only in-frame clones and lacks some. The profile covers fewer than 300,000 clones, with over 75% appearing a single time and around 0.92% taken by the ten largest. Sequencing was carried out using PBMCs. The V call is TRBV28, the J call TRBJ1-6; D is undetermined. The TCR was taken from a woman aged 18-29 years in good health and CMV-seronegative. The CDR3 DNA sequence: TGTGCCAGCAGTTTTCCCGGGGTCACAGCCAATTCACCCCTCCACTTT. Amino acid sequence: CASSFPGVTANSPLHF.